What follows are 25 T cell receptor beta chains derived from one specimen sequenced in a study of circulating and synovial CD4+ cells in juvenile arthritis. TCRdb keeps only in-frame clones here, not all; method: immunoSEQ multiplex PCR. The table records around 30,000 clones, more than 90% of them present only once. Material: CD4+ T cells from blood. Every receptor here comes from a human donor with juvenile idiopathic arthritis.

This chain links TRBV19 with TRBJ1-3; possible D gene TRBD1, 5 bases. This CDR3 has 13 amino acids. Trimming pared 7 bases from V and 4 bases from J, leaving 11 bases between. Germline V lookup: CDR1 LNHDA, CDR2 SQIVND (reference sequence). The CDR3 DNA sequence: TGTGCCAGTAACCGACAGCCCGGAAACACCATATATTTT. Residues: CASNRQPGNTIYF.

The chain is built from TRBV5-8 and TRBJ1-2, with D perhaps TRBD1 (5 bases). V lost 4 bases and J 7 bases, leaving 20 bases between the germline ends. Germline V gene sequence: CDR1 SGHTS, CDR2 YDEGEE. This CDR3 contains 15 residues. This chain's CDR3 is CASSPWRGGEGGYTF. The CDR3 DNA reads as TGTGCCAGCAGCCCGTGGCGCGGGGGGGAAGGTGGCTACACCTTC.

CDR3 protein: CASTIPGISYEQYF. The CDR3 DNA sequence: TGTGCCAGCACCATCCCAGGGATCTCCTACGAGCAGTACTTC. The J gene is TRBJ2-7, the V gene TRBV28, with D maybe TRBD1 (5 bases). CDR1 is MDHEN, CDR2 SYDVKM, per germline. Between the trimmed V and J ends, which lost 7 bases and 0 bases, there was a span of 13 bases. The CDR3 is 14 amino acids. The full variable domain, in which reference TRBV28 and TRBJ2-7 provide the parts outside the CDR3, is DVKVTQSSRYLVKRTGEKVFLECVQDMDHENMFWYRQDPGLGLRLIYFSYDVKMKEKGDIPEGYSVSREKKERFSLILESASTNQTSMYLCASTIPGISYEQYFGPGTRLTVT.

J is TRBJ2-3 and V is TRBV29-1, with a weak D call TRBD1 (6 bases). The V end lost 6 bases, the J end lost 0 bases, and 13 bases lay between the germline ends. CDR3 length: 14 residues. The V gene's germline CDR1 is SQVTM and CDR2 ANQGSEA. The CDR3 spells CSVARGSSTDTQYF. Here the CDR3 DNA reads TGCAGCGTGGCCAGGGGATCTAGCACAGATACGCAGTATTTT.

This clone was seen just once. CDR3 in DNA: TGTGCCAGCTCACCACCGGGACAGGGGTACGAGCAGTACTTC. Its protein is CASSPPGQGYEQYF. The chain joins TRBV18 to TRBJ2-7, with TRBD1 matching over 10 bases. From germline, CDR1 is KGHSH and CDR2 LQKENI. Germline trimming cut 0 bases from V and 4 bases from J; bases unmatched to any gene: 0. This CDR3 region has 14 residues.

V and J are TRBV6-4 and TRBJ1-2; no clear D gene. Germline V gene lookup returns CDR1 MRHNA and CDR2 SNTAGT. With 2 bases removed from V and 4 bases from J, the gap between germline ends came to 11 bases. The CDR3 length is 14 residues. The CDR3 reads CASSDAGGIYGYTF. The CDR3 nucleotides are TGTGCCAGCAGTGACGCAGGAGGGATCTATGGCTACACCTTC.

CDR3 sequence: CASSPDHRDMNTEAFF. The CDR3 DNA follows: TGTGCCAGCAGCCCAGACCACAGGGACATGAACACTGAAGCTTTCTTT. V gene TRBV5-6 combines with J gene TRBJ1-1; D perhaps matches TRBD1 (6 bases). There are 16 residues in the CDR3. V dropped 4 bases and J dropped 0 bases, with 16 bases sitting between them. CDR1 and CDR2 from the germline V gene are SGHDT and YYEEEE.

V gene TRBV19 combines with J gene TRBJ2-5; 9 bases are shared with TRBD2. Germline assignment: CDR1 LNHDA and CDR2 SQIVND (reference sequence). J gave up 1 base and V 1 base, and 4 bases lay outside the gene matches. This CDR3 has 16 residues. The CDR3 sequence is CASSIGLAGSQETQYF. Here the CDR3 DNA reads TGTGCCAGTAGTATAGGTCTAGCGGGGTCCCAAGAGACCCAGTACTTC.

The V and J genes are TRBV30 and TRBJ2-4, with 11 bases matching TRBD1. The germline V gene encodes CDR1 GTSNPN and CDR2 SVGIG (reference sequence). V dropped 3 bases and J dropped 0; count of bases not matched to a gene: 10. The CDR3 runs to 18 residues. The CDR3 reads CAWSYGTGGSQAKNIQYF. Written as DNA, the CDR3 is TGTGCCTGGAGCTACGGGACAGGGGGATCTCAAGCCAAAAACATTCAGTACTTC.

The V call is TRBV7-3, the J call TRBJ2-1; 7 bases map to TRBD2. V was pared by 5 bases and J by 6 bases, with 7 bases of the junction left unmatched. The CDR3 is made up of 14 amino acids. Germline V gene data show CDR1 as SGHTA and CDR2 as FQGTGA. This chain's CDR3 is CASSTAGGGNEQFF. The CDR3 DNA sequence: TGTGCCAGCAGCACAGCGGGCGGGGGCAATGAGCAGTTCTTC.

V and J are TRBV19 and TRBJ2-1; 8 bases are shared with TRBD1. CDR3 length: 14 residues. Germline V gives CDR1 LNHDA, CDR2 SQIVND (reference sequence). Trimming took 6 bases from V and 6 from J; bases not matched to a gene: 7. CDR3 bases: TGTGCCAGTAGGACGGGACAGGCGCTCAATGAGCAGTTCTTC. Translation: CASRTGQALNEQFF.

The rearrangement links TRBV19 to TRBJ1-1; D possibly corresponds to TRBD1 (5 bases). The CDR3 consists of 14 residues. Germline assignment: CDR1 LNHDA and CDR2 SQIVND (reference sequence). V lost 1 base to trimming and J lost 3 bases, with 9 bases between them. This CDR3 is CASSIGTPYTEAFF. As DNA, the CDR3 is TGTGCCAGTAGTATAGGGACACCTTACACTGAAGCTTTCTTT.

This chain joins TRBV6-5 and TRBJ1-2, with a possible D match to TRBD1 (5 bases). CDR1 is MNHEY and CDR2 is SVGAGI in the germline V gene. The CDR3 spans 13 residues. Between the trimmed V and J ends, which lost 6 bases and 0 bases, there was a span of 8 bases. The CDR3 DNA reads TGTGCCAGCAGGGACACCACTAACTATGGCTACACCTTC. This translates into CASRDTTNYGYTF.

In this sample, this clone turned up a few times. The rearrangement uses TRBV19 and TRBJ2-7; TRBD2 matches 9 bases. CDR1 is LNHDA and CDR2 is SQIVND in the germline V gene (reference sequence). V was pared by 6 bases and J by 1 base, with 4 bases of the junction left unmatched. This CDR3 contains 14 residues. CDR3 DNA sequence: TGTGCCAGTAGCCGGGCGGGAGGGTCCTACGAGCAGTACTTC. This translates into CASSRAGGSYEQYF.

The gene calls are TRBV25-1 and TRBJ2-2; TRBD1 is a possible D gene (5 bases). Deletions cut 6 bases from V and 1 base from J, with 6 bases between. This CDR3 is built from 13 residues. CDR1 and CDR2 (germline): MGHDK, SYGVNS. The CDR3 reads CASRTVNTGELFF. The CDR3 DNA reads TGTGCCAGCAGGACAGTGAACACCGGGGAGCTGTTTTTT.

This chain uses TRBV4-2 with TRBJ2-3; perhaps TRBD2 as D (6 bases). V lost 4 bases to trimming and J lost 3 bases, with 14 bases between them. From germline, CDR1 is LGHNA and CDR2 YNFKEQ. The CDR3 consists of 15 residues. The CDR3 reads CASSLRLEGTDTQYF. The CDR3, as DNA: TGTGCCAGCAGCCTCCGACTAGAGGGAACAGATACGCAGTATTTT.

CDR3 DNA sequence: TGTGCCAGCAGTTTCCGGGGGGGATACAATGAGCAGTTCTTC. Its translation is CASSFRGGYNEQFF. This sequence joins TRBV27 and TRBJ2-1; 8 nucleotides match TRBD2. This CDR3 contains 14 residues. The J segment lost 4 bases and the V segment lost 3 bases, leaving 2 bases of the junction unmatched. Germline CDR1 and CDR2: MNHEY and SMNVEV (reference sequence).

The genes are TRBV5-4 and TRBJ2-3; TRBD1 aligns across 7 bases. V lost 3 bases, J lost 0 bases, and 4 bases stayed unmatched. The CDR3 contains 15 residues. CDR1 and CDR2 from the germline V gene are SGHNT and YYREEE (reference sequence). The CDR3 DNA is TGTGCCAGCAGCTCGGACAGGTTTAGCACAGATACGCAGTATTTT. Its translation is CASSSDRFSTDTQYF.

Turning to this clone: The sample holds other DNA sequences that translate to the same CDR3. The rearrangement uses TRBV19 and TRBJ1-6, with unresolved D. The V end was cut by 3 bases, the J end by 7 bases, with 10 bases between. Germline CDR1 reads LNHDA; CDR2 reads SQIVND (reference sequence). The CDR3 covers 14 residues. CDR3 nucleotide sequence: TGTGCCAGTAGTATTGTACAGCCCAATTCACCCCTCCACTTT. Encoded protein: CASSIVQPNSPLHF.

The rearrangement joins TRBV9 to TRBJ2-3, with TRBD1 identical over 9 bases. Germline V lookup: CDR1 SGDLS, CDR2 YYNGEE. The V gene end was trimmed by 2 bases and the J gene end by 3 bases; junction bases not matched to a gene: 7. This CDR3 comprises 16 residues. CDR3 DNA sequence: TGTGCCAGCAGCGTCGGACAGGGGATACTAACAGATACGCAGTATTTT. This codes for CASSVGQGILTDTQYF. The whole variable domain, remainder taken from reference TRBV9 and TRBJ2-3, is DSGVTQTPKHLITATGQRVTLRCSPRSGDLSVYWYQQSLDQGLQFLIQYYNGEERAKGNILERFSAQQFPDLHSELNLSSLELGDSALYFCASSVGQGILTDTQYFGPGTRLTVL.

The chain carries TRBV7-8 and TRBJ1-1; D may be TRBD1 (5 bases). This CDR3 spans 13 amino acids. Looked up from germline, CDR1 is SGHVS and CDR2 is FQNEAQ. V lost 5 bases and J 0 bases, leaving 7 bases between the germline ends. CDR3 sequence: CASSDSMNTEAFF. The CDR3 DNA is TGTGCCAGCAGCGACAGCATGAACACTGAAGCTTTCTTT.

The chain employs TRBV29-1 and TRBJ2-1, with 14 positions matching TRBD2. The CDR3 length is 15 residues. Germline loops: CDR1 SQVTM, CDR2 ANQGSEA. Trimming removed 7 bases from V and 6 bases from J; junction bases left unmatched: 8. The CDR3 sequence: CSARPTSGRANEQFF. CDR3 in DNA: TGCAGCGCCCGGCCGACTAGCGGGAGGGCCAATGAGCAGTTCTTC.

The rearrangement joins TRBV28 to TRBJ1-1; D gene unclear. The CDR3 sequence is 12 residues long. Looked up from germline, CDR1 is MDHEN and CDR2 is SYDVKM. In DNA, the CDR3 is TGTGGGACTGCCGTAATGAACACTGAAGCTTTCTTT. Its translation: CGTAVMNTEAFF.

V usage is TRBV4-3 and J usage is TRBJ2-3, with TRBD2 identical over 11 bases. V shed 2 bases and J 3 bases; nucleotides not matched to a gene: 10. The CDR3 totals 18 residues. The germline V gene encodes CDR1 LGHNA and CDR2 YSLEER. The CDR3: CASSQSATGTSGTDTQYF. CDR3 nucleotide sequence: TGCGCCAGCAGCCAATCTGCTACCGGGACTAGCGGAACAGATACGCAGTATTTT.

The rearrangement joins TRBV19 to TRBJ2-7; the D gene is possibly TRBD2 (6 bases). Germline CDR1 LNHDA, CDR2 SQIVND (reference sequence). The V gene lost 0 bases and the J gene lost 9 bases, with 18 bases spanning the gap. The CDR3 length is 15 residues. The DNA for the CDR3 is TGTGCCAGTAGTATAGATGGGACTGCGAGGGCGGCGCAGTACTTC. Protein: CASSIDGTARAAQYF.